This TCR beta chain was recorded in a study of blood T cell repertoires in COVID-19. The CDR3 covers 15 residues. V shed 2 bases and J 9 bases; nucleotides not matched to a gene: 7. Germline V gene data show CDR1 as SGDLS and CDR2 as YYNGEE. This clone was detected only a few times. As originally analysed: Nucleated cell number was recorded as an estimate derived from reference gene primer amplification. Produced via immunoSEQ multiplex PCR; TCRdb's table is partial and in-frame only. That table is the source of V, J and clone size, and D and trimming were worked out from the DNA. The repertoire holds 86,000 or so clones, with about 89% as singletons.

V and J are TRBV9 and TRBJ2-1; the match to TRBD2 covers 11 bases. The TCR originated in a man aged 45 to 65 with active or convalescent COVID-19. Material for sequencing was peripheral blood. For the CDR3, the DNA is TGTGCCAGCAGCGTTTTAGCGGGGGGGCCAGGTGAGCAGTTCTTC. This gives the protein CASSVLAGGPGEQFF.